This TCR beta chain was captured by sequencing in a study of T-cell memory formation after mild COVID-19. Findings and caveats of the study: CD4+ contracting clones were found mainly in CM and EM, and CD8+ ones in EMRA.

Of note for this clonotype: Its antigen is currently unknown.

TCRdb fed the 5' RACE reads into MiXCR, producing one record per CDR3 protein. The profile covers hundreds of thousands of distinct CDR3 sequences, with 20% appearing a single time and roughly a fifth taken by the ten largest. The specimen was PBMCs or a T cell subset sorted from them (not recorded which). This TCR came from a man aged 18 to 35 who had mild COVID-19 (a few samples of this study predate the infection). Cell type and time point are not known.

The chain's CDR3 is CASSSGPRQPQHF. The CDR3 region has the DNA TGTGCCAGCAGTTCAGGCCCTCGGCAGCCCCAGCATTTT. The chain combines TRBV12-3 or TRBV12-4 with TRBJ1-5; D remains unclear. Trimming left V 4 bases short and J 7 bases short, with 11 bases between. CDR3 size: 13 residues.